This paragraph reports one T cell receptor beta chain. Its antigen remains unknown. This entry is derived from a study of lymphopenia after photon versus proton radiotherapy. General observations from the study: Photon-treated patients lost naive T cells and TCR diversity; proton-treated stayed stable. A bigger post-nadir fall in TCR diversity correlated inversely with survival time in deceased patients. After lymphocyte nadir, photon-treated repertoires showed oligoclonal expansion, especially CD8+ Temra.

Sequenced by immunoSEQ multiplex PCR; TCRdb stores in-frame clones only, minus some. The repertoire consists of more than 45,000 clones, with 92% occurring once and the leading ten covering about a sixth. The source material was peripheral blood, sampled from a patient treated with photon-based radiotherapy. The sequence came from a woman in her thirties or forties with cholangiocarcinoma.

This CDR3 reads CASSLGGGTEQFF. The CDR3, as DNA: TGTGCCAGCAGTTTAGGGGGGGGCACTGAGCAGTTCTTC. This chain joins TRBV6-5 and TRBJ2-1, with D perhaps TRBD2 (7 bases). This CDR3 comprises 13 residues. Germline CDR1 MNHEY, CDR2 SVGAGI. V lost 4 bases, J lost 9 bases, and 13 bases lay in between.